This T cell receptor (beta chain) originates from a study of beta chain features in type 1 diabetes. General study findings and limits: When Type 1 diabetes patients were examined, their TCRB CDR3s proved moderately but significantly shorter in all four CD4+ subsets.

In the case of this clone: No antigen is known for it.

The study reverse transcribed the entire isolated RNA, so it sequenced expressed TCRB transcripts. Generated by immunoSEQ multiplex PCR, the TCRdb table keeps only in-frame clones and is missing some. The sample has about 340,000 clones; around 9.3% are singletons. V lost 1 base to trimming and J lost 1 base; unmatched junction nucleotides: 6. Germline lookup yields CDR1 SGHTA and CDR2 FQGNSA. This CDR3 is 16 amino acids long. Sequenced input: central memory CD4+ T cells from blood. J is TRBJ1-2 and V is TRBV7-2; 7 positions match TRBD1. This clonotype originated in a man aged 25 to 40 with type 1 diabetes. DNA for the CDR3: TGTGCCAGCAGCTTAGACGGACAGGAAAGTAACTATGGCTACACCTTC. Translation gives CASSLDGQESNYGYTF.